This T cell receptor (beta chain) was captured by sequencing in a study of cytomegalovirus exposure and HLA in healthy donors. The study's findings and limits: The listing of 150 to 200 TCR beta chains classed them as cytomegalovirus-associated. In a later analysis, an Asian-associated ancestry cluster reportedly showed fewer N-insertions than the roughly 650-donor mean.

Deletions cut 2 bases from V and 5 bases from J, with 12 bases between. The length of the CDR3 is 15 residues. Germline V gene data show CDR1 as MGHRA and CDR2 as YSYEKL. The PCR was carried out with 60 Vbeta primers and 13 Jbeta primers. Data came from immunoSEQ multiplex PCR; TCRdb stores just in-frame clones and leaves some out. The data show about 120,000 clones, roughly 80% seen once. In the case of this clone: Its matching antigen is unknown.

V is TRBV4-1 and J is TRBJ2-2; perhaps TRBD2 as D (5 bases). The receptor's source is a woman aged 40 to 55 in good health and CMV-seropositive. Material for sequencing was PBMCs. This chain's CDR3 is CASSQWSGETGELFF. CDR3 nucleotides: TGCGCCAGCAGCCAATGGTCCGGGGAGACCGGGGAGCTGTTTTTT.